The source of this TCR beta chain is a study of blood T cell repertoires in COVID-19. Assay: immunoSEQ multiplex PCR; the TCRdb copy retains only in-frame clones and omits some. Among around 380,000 clones, roughly 80% were seen once, and the ten largest hold over 0.95%. Material for sequencing was peripheral blood. This sequence was found in a human donor with acute or convalescent COVID-19. The donor label of this sample is uncertain.

This CDR3 reads CSVDTYTEAFF. In DNA form, the CDR3 reads TGCAGTGTCGACACCTACACTGAAGCTTTCTTT. This sequence joins TRBV20-1 and TRBJ1-1; the D is unclear. In germline, CDR1 is DFQATT, CDR2 SNEGSKA (reference sequence). V shed 7 bases and J shed 3 bases, with 9 bases lying between them. The CDR3 extends over 11 amino acids.